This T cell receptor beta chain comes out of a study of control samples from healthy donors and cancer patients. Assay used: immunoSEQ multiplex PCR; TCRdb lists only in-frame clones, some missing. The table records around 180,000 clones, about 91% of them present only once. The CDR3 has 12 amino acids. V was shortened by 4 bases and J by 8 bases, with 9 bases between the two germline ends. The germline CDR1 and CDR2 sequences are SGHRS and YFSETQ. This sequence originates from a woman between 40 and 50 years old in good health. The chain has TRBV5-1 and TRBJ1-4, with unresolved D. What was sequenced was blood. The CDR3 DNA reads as TGCGCCAGCAGCCCCGGAGGAGAAAAACTGTTTTTT. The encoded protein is CASSPGGEKLFF.